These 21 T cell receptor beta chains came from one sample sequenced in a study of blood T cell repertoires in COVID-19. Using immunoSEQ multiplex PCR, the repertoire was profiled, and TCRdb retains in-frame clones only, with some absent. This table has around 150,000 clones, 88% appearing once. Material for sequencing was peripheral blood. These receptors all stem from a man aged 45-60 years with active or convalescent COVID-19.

The CDR3 region is CASSTKDRGWGETQYF. The DNA for the CDR3 is TGTGCCAGCAGTACCAAGGACAGGGGTTGGGGGGAGACCCAGTACTTC. The chain couples TRBV27 to TRBJ2-5, with 9 bases that match TRBD1. V lost 5 bases, J lost 5 bases, and 12 bases stayed unmatched. This CDR3 is 16 amino acids long. Germline assignment: CDR1 MNHEY and CDR2 SMNVEV (reference sequence).

The CDR3 sequence: CASGGLQPQHF. In DNA form, the CDR3 reads TGTGCCAGTGGAGGACTTCAACCCCAGCATTTT. The rearrangement links TRBV19 to TRBJ1-5; D uncertain. Deletions cut 8 bases from V and 10 bases from J, with 12 bases between. The CDR3 runs 11 residues. Germline V gene sequence: CDR1 LNHDA, CDR2 SQIVND (reference sequence). The entire variable domain, with the rest obtained from reference TRBV19 and TRBJ1-5, is as follows: DGGITQSPKYLFRKEGQNVTLSCEQNLNHDAMYWYRQDPGQGLRLIYYSQIVNDFQKGDIAEGYSVSREKKESFPLTVTSAQKNPTAFYLCASGGLQPQHFGDGTRLSIL.

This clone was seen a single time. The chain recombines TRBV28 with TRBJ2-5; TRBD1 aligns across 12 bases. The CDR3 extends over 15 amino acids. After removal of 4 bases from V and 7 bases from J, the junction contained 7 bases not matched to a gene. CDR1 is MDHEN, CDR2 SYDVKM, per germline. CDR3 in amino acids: CASSSGTGGQATQYF. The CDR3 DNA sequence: TGTGCCAGCAGTTCCGGGACAGGGGGCCAGGCGACCCAGTACTTC.

The CDR3 sequence: CASTGSRPAEQYF. CDR3 coding DNA: TGTGCCAGCACCGGGAGCCGACCTGCCGAGCAGTACTTC. The chain employs TRBV19 and TRBJ2-7, with D perhaps matching TRBD2 (6 bases). From germline, CDR1 is LNHDA and CDR2 SQIVND (reference sequence). V was pared by 9 bases and J by 6 bases, with 18 bases between. The CDR3 covers 13 residues.

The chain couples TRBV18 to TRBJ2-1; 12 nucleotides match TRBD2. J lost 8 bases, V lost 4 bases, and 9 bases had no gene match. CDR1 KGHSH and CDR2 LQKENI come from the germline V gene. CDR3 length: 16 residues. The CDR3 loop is CASSRTSGMGKDEQFF. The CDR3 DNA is TGTGCCAGCTCACGGACTAGCGGGATGGGAAAGGATGAGCAGTTCTTC.

DNA for the CDR3: TGTGCTAGTGGGGTCGGACTAGCGGGTGAGCAGTTCTTC. Translation gives CASGVGLAGEQFF. The J gene is TRBJ2-1, the V gene TRBV12-5; 11 nucleotides align to TRBD2. The CDR3 is 13 amino acids. Germline V lookup: CDR1 LGHNT, CDR2 FRNRAP. The junction had 4 bases not matched to a gene; V was cut back by 6 bases and J by 9 bases.

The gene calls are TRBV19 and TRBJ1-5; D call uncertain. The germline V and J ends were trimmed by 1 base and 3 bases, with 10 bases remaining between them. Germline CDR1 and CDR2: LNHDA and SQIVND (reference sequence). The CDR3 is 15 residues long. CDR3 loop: CASSIGGGTNQPQHF. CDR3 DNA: TGTGCCAGTAGTATAGGAGGAGGAACCAATCAGCCCCAGCATTTT. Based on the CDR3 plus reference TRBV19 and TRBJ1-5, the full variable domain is DGGITQSPKYLFRKEGQNVTLSCEQNLNHDAMYWYRQDPGQGLRLIYYSQIVNDFQKGDIAEGYSVSREKKESFPLTVTSAQKNPTAFYLCASSIGGGTNQPQHFGDGTRLSIL.

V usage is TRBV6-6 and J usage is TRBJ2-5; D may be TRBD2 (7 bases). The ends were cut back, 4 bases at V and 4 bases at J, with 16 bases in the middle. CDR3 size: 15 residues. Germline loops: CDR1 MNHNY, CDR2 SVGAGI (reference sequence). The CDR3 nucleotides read TGTGCCAGCAGTTTGGAAGGGGGGGAGACAGAGACCCAGTACTTC. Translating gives CASSLEGGETETQYF.

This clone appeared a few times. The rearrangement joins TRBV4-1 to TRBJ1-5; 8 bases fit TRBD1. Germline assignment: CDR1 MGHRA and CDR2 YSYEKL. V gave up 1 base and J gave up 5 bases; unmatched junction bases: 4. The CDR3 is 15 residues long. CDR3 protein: CASSQGQGLDQPQHF. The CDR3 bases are TGCGCCAGCAGCCAAGGACAGGGGTTGGATCAGCCCCAGCATTTT.

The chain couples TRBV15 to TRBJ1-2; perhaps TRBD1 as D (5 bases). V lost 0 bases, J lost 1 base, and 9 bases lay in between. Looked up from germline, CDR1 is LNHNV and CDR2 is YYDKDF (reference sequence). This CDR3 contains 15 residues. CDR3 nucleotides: TGTGCCACCAGCAGAGAGGGGGAGGGTAACTATGGCTACACCTTC. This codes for CATSREGEGNYGYTF.

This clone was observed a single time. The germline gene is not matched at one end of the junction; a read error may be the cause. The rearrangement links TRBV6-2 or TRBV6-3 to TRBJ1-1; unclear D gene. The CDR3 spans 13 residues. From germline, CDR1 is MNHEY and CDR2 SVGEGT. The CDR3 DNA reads TGTGCCAGCAGCGACGTAGAAAAGGCCGTCGCTAGATTT. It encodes CASSDVEKAVARF.

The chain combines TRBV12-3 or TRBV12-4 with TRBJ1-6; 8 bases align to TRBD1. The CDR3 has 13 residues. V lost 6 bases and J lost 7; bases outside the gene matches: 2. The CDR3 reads CASRGQENSPLHF. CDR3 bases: TGTGCCAGCAGGGGACAGGAAAATTCACCCCTCCACTTT.

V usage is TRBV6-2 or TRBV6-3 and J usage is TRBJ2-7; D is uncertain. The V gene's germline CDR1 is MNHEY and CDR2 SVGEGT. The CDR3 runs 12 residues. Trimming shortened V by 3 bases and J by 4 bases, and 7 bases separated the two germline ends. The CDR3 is CASSYQEYEQYF. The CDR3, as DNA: TGTGCCAGCAGTTATCAGGAATACGAGCAGTACTTC.

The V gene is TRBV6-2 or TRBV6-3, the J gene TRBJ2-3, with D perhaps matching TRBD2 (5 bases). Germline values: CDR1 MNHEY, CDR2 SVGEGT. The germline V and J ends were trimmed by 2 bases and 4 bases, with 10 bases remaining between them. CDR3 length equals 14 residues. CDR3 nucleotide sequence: TGTGCCAGCAGTTACGCGGCTAGCCCAGATACGCAGTATTTT. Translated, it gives CASSYAASPDTQYF.

The CDR3 protein is CAIGGTGDGYTF. In nucleotides, the CDR3 is TGTGCCATCGGGGGGACAGGGGACGGCTACACCTTC. The genes are TRBV10-3 and TRBJ1-2; 10 nucleotides align to TRBD1. In germline, CDR1 is ENHRY, CDR2 SYGVKD. The CDR3 has 12 residues. J gave up 8 bases and V 8 bases, and 5 bases lay outside the gene matches.

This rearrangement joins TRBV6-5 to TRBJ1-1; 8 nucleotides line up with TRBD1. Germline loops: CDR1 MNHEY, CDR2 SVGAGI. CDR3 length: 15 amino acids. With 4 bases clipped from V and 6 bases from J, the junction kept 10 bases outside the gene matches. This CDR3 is CASSFFGTGYAEAFF. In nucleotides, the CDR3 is TGTGCCAGCAGTTTCTTCGGGACAGGATACGCTGAAGCTTTCTTT.

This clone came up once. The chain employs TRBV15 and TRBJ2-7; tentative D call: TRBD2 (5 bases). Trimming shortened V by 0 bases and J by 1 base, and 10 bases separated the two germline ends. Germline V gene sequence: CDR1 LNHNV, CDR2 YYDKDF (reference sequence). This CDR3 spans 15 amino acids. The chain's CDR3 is CATSRDRGSSYEQYF. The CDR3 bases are TGTGCCACCAGCAGAGATAGAGGGTCGTCCTACGAGCAGTACTTC.

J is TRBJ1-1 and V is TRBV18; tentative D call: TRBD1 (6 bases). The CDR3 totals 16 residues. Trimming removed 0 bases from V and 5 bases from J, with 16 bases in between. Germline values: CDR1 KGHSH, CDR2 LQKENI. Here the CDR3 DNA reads TGTGCCAGCTCACCACCAGACAGGCCACGAAATACTGAAGCTTTCTTT. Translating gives CASSPPDRPRNTEAFF.

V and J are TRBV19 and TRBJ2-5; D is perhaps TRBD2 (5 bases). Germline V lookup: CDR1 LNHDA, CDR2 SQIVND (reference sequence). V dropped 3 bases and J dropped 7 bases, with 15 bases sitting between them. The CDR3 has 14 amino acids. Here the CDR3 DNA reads TGTGCCAGTAGTATGGGCCTCCAGGCGGGGACCCAGTACTTC. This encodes CASSMGLQAGTQYF.

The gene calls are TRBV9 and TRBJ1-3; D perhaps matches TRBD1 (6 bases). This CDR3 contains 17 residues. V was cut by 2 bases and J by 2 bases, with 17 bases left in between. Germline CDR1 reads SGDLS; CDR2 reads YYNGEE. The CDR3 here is CASSVRGDRSTGNTIYF. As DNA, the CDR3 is TGTGCCAGCAGCGTGAGGGGTGACAGGAGCACTGGAAACACCATATATTTT.

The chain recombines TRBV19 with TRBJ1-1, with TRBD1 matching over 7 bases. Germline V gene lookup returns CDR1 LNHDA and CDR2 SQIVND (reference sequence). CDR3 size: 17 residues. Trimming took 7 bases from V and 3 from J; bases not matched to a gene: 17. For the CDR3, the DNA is TGTGCCAGTAAATACCGGGACAGCCTCAAGGGGTACACTGAAGCTTTCTTT. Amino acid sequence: CASKYRDSLKGYTEAFF.